This TCR beta chain was observed in a study of graft-versus-host responses after intestinal transplantation. Study as a whole: All of the recipients had induction that used anti-thymocyte globulin, then tacrolimus and steroids for about 3 years.

The study's findings and limits: The recipient marrow held GvH clones, and some of them showed up first in ileum or blood.

The CDR3 spans 15 residues. Trimming took 3 bases from V and 0 from J, leaving 12 bases between them. CDR1 SEHNR and CDR2 FQNEAQ come from the germline V gene (reference sequence). Regarding this clone: Its antigen is as yet unknown.

The method was immunoSEQ multiplex PCR; TCRdb's version includes in-frame clones alone and lacks a portion of them. The sample consists of tens of thousands of clones, about 93% of them appearing once. The sample consisted of unstimulated CD8+ T cells sorted from spleen or lymph node cells, taken before intestinal transplant. This sequence was found in a human donor who received an intestinal transplant. This chain links TRBV7-9 with TRBJ2-7, with D possibly being TRBD1 (6 bases). The CDR3, as DNA: TGTGCCAGCAGCTTGGGACACGATAGCTCCTACGAGCAGTACTTC. This gives the protein CASSLGHDSSYEQYF.